This T cell receptor (beta chain) was recorded in a study of PD-1 blockade in classical Hodgkin lymphoma. General study findings and limits: Reasons behind the repertoire differences stay unclear, perhaps disease activity or earlier therapy. Healthy donors were reported to have higher baseline TCR diversity than newly diagnosed patients.

Time point reported: newly diagnosed, previously untreated cHL patient sample. Magnetic negative selection of thawed PBMCs was the method by which CD4+ T cells were purified. Serving as comparison were PBMCs from newly diagnosed, untreated classical Hodgkin lymphoma, which were sequenced alongside the relapsed/refractory trial patients. About this clone itself: The antigen remains unidentified. The conserved phenylalanine or tryptophan is not found at the CDR3 terminus, so this likely reflects a read error. Because the CDR3's place on the DNA is in doubt, the DNA is left out and the CDR3 is given as listed by TCRdb.

Profiled with immunoSEQ multiplex PCR; TCRdb holds only in-frame clones, not every one. Of 20,000 to 25,000 clones listed, 89% were seen once; the top ten hold about 0.24%. The CDR3 comprises 14 residues, both ends counted. The germline V gene has CDR1 SGHTA and CDR2 FQGNSA. The clonotype was recovered from a human donor with classical Hodgkin lymphoma. V is TRBV7-2 and J is TRBJ2-4; the D call TRBD1 from the table was never checked on the DNA. Sequenced sample: CD4+ T cells from blood. CDR3 loop: CASSLKTGGLGLSL.